This T cell receptor beta chain was captured by sequencing in a study of CD8+CD57+ T cells in acquired aplastic anemia. Study results and caveats: Overlap between patients and controls comprised roughly 30 CD8+ CDR3 sequences.

The germline CDR1 and CDR2 sequences are SGHVS and FQNEAQ. Between the trimmed V and J ends, which lost 5 bases and 3 bases, there was a span of 17 bases. The CDR3 is made up of 15 amino acids. Worth noting for this clonotype: Its antigen is not known.

TCR beta VDJ and CDR3 were profiled, and genomic DNA was the template. TCRdb re-analysed the reads in MiXCR, keeping a single row per CDR3 protein. The table has about half a million distinct CDR3 sequences, about a third seen once. Flow cytometry had shown expanded CD8+CD57+ cells in the patients chosen for sequencing. This TCR came from a human donor with aplastic anemia. Sequencing was performed on sorted CD4+, CD8+, or CD8+CD57+ T cells (not recorded which) from PBMCs. V usage is TRBV7-8 and J usage is TRBJ2-7, with D tentatively TRBD2 (5 bases). The CDR3 sequence: CASSPSTAGYYEQYF. The CDR3, as DNA: TGTGCCAGCAGCCCATCAACTGCGGGTTACTACGAGCAGTACTTC.